A selection of T cell receptor beta chains follows, all from one sample in a study of blood T cell repertoires in COVID-19. The data were produced by immunoSEQ multiplex PCR, yet TCRdb's version contains in-frame clones alone and is incomplete. Of 150,000 to 200,000 clones in the sample, around 92% were seen once. The sequencing input was peripheral blood. Receptors were obtained from a man aged 25 to 45 with COVID-19, enrolled during active disease. Both conserved end residues are part of each CDR3. The order of the fields is D gene, V gene, J gene, clone size, CDR3 protein, CDR3 DNA. The D gene is left open where the match is weak. The size of a clone is reported for some rows only, either as once, few or many, or as a class for expanded clones.

d_gene: TRBD1
v_gene: TRBV28
j_gene: TRBJ1-2
abundance: NA
CDR3aa: CASSPRRRGSSGYGYTF
CDR3nt: TGTGCCAGCAGTCCCCGTCGCAGGGGGTCAAGCGGGTATGGCTACACCTTC

d_gene: TRBD1
v_gene: TRBV28
j_gene: TRBJ2-1
abundance: once
CDR3aa: CASKPTGAQHGNEQFF
CDR3nt: TGTGCCAGCAAGCCGACAGGGGCCCAGCATGGCAATGAGCAGTTCTTC

d_gene: NA
v_gene: TRBV2
j_gene: TRBJ1-2
abundance: NA
CDR3aa: CASIRTETGGYTF
CDR3nt: TGTGCCAGCATTAGGACGGAGACGGGAGGCTACACCTTC

d_gene: NA
v_gene: TRBV4-3
j_gene: TRBJ1-2
abundance: NA
CDR3aa: CASSQEEVRGNYGYTF
CDR3nt: TGCGCCAGCAGCCAAGAAGAGGTACGGGGGAACTATGGCTACACCTTC

d_gene: NA
v_gene: TRBV27
j_gene: TRBJ1-2
abundance: once
CDR3aa: CASSFRDNRGYTF
CDR3nt: TGTGCCAGCAGTTTTAGGGACAATAGAGGCTACACCTTC

d_gene: TRBD1
v_gene: TRBV4-3
j_gene: TRBJ1-1
abundance: NA
CDR3aa: CASSQVFRTGDMNTEAFF
CDR3nt: TGCGCCAGCAGCCAAGTCTTCAGGACAGGGGACATGAACACTGAAGCTTTCTTT

d_gene: NA
v_gene: TRBV10-3
j_gene: TRBJ2-1
abundance: once
CDR3aa: CAIEGQDNEQFF
CDR3nt: TGTGCCATCGAGGGTCAAGACAATGAGCAGTTCTTC

d_gene: NA
v_gene: TRBV7-3
j_gene: TRBJ1-1
abundance: NA
CDR3aa: CASSSMAGDTEAFF
CDR3nt: TGTGCCAGCAGCTCCATGGCTGGAGACACTGAAGCTTTCTTT

d_gene: NA
v_gene: TRBV19
j_gene: TRBJ1-5
abundance: NA
CDR3aa: CASMGGNQPQHF
CDR3nt: TGTGCCAGTATGGGAGGAAATCAGCCCCAGCATTTT

d_gene: NA
v_gene: TRBV6-2/TRBV6-3
j_gene: TRBJ2-5
abundance: NA
CDR3aa: CASSLGLTDQETQYF
CDR3nt: TGTGCCAGCAGTTTGGGACTTACGGACCAAGAGACCCAGTACTTC

d_gene: TRBD1
v_gene: TRBV3-1/TRBV3-2
j_gene: TRBJ1-3
abundance: NA
CDR3aa: CASSLKTWDRTYSGNTIYF
CDR3nt: TGTGCCAGCAGCTTAAAGACTTGGGACAGGACCTACTCTGGAAACACCATATATTTT

d_gene: TRBD1
v_gene: TRBV7-2
j_gene: TRBJ2-1
abundance: once
CDR3aa: CASSTGTGYFEIVFF
CDR3nt: TGTGCCAGCAGCACCGGGACAGGGTATTTTGAAATTGTATTCTTC

d_gene: TRBD1
v_gene: TRBV29-1
j_gene: TRBJ1-1
abundance: NA
CDR3aa: CSASGQVKGEAFF
CDR3nt: TGCAGCGCCAGCGGACAGGTCAAAGGTGAAGCTTTCTTT

d_gene: TRBD1
v_gene: TRBV19
j_gene: TRBJ1-5
abundance: NA
CDR3aa: CASSGGQDKPNQPQHF
CDR3nt: TGTGCCAGTAGTGGTGGACAGGACAAGCCCAATCAGCCCCAGCATTTT

d_gene: NA
v_gene: TRBV5-1
j_gene: TRBJ2-2
abundance: NA
CDR3aa: CASSLIASYNTGELFF
CDR3nt: TGCGCCAGCAGCTTGATCGCGAGTTATAACACCGGGGAGCTGTTTTTT

d_gene: TRBD2
v_gene: TRBV28
j_gene: TRBJ2-1
abundance: NA
CDR3aa: CASSPGTSGHNEQFF
CDR3nt: TGTGCCAGCAGCCCTGGGACTAGCGGGCACAATGAGCAGTTCTTC

d_gene: TRBD1
v_gene: TRBV5-1
j_gene: TRBJ1-2
abundance: NA
CDR3aa: CASSFATGFGYTF
CDR3nt: TGCGCCAGCAGCTTCGCGACAGGGTTTGGCTACACCTTC

d_gene: TRBD1
v_gene: TRBV12-3/TRBV12-4
j_gene: TRBJ1-1
abundance: NA
CDR3aa: CASSLDRAREAFF
CDR3nt: TGTGCCAGCAGCTTGGACAGGGCGAGAGAAGCTTTCTTT

d_gene: NA
v_gene: TRBV4-3
j_gene: TRBJ1-5
abundance: NA
CDR3aa: CASSQGEGQPQHF
CDR3nt: TGCGCCAGCAGCCAGGGTGAGGGTCAGCCCCAGCATTTT

d_gene: NA
v_gene: TRBV4-1
j_gene: TRBJ1-5
abundance: NA
CDR3aa: CASSQGTTGFIAGNQPQHF
CDR3nt: TGCGCCAGCAGCCAAGGTACGACAGGATTCATAGCCGGCAATCAGCCCCAGCATTTT

d_gene: NA
v_gene: TRBV11-2
j_gene: TRBJ1-3
abundance: NA
CDR3aa: CASSSFQGLTNTIYF
CDR3nt: TGTGCCAGCAGCTCTTTTCAGGGGTTAACTAACACCATATATTTT

d_gene: TRBD1
v_gene: TRBV7-3
j_gene: TRBJ1-2
abundance: NA
CDR3aa: CASSPDRGNYGYTF
CDR3nt: TGTGCCAGCAGCCCAGACAGGGGGAACTATGGCTACACCTTC

d_gene: NA
v_gene: TRBV9
j_gene: TRBJ2-3
abundance: NA
CDR3aa: CASSAGVDTQYF
CDR3nt: TGTGCCAGCAGCGCAGGGGTGGATACGCAGTATTTT

d_gene: TRBD1
v_gene: TRBV6-1
j_gene: TRBJ1-6
abundance: NA
CDR3aa: CASSEAVPGQGRSYNSPLHF
CDR3nt: TGTGCCAGCAGTGAAGCTGTCCCGGGACAGGGCCGAAGCTATAATTCACCCCTCCACTTT

d_gene: NA
v_gene: TRBV10-3
j_gene: TRBJ2-1
abundance: NA
CDR3aa: CAISSQGPSVDEQFF
CDR3nt: TGTGCCATCAGTTCTCAGGGGCCCTCCGTGGATGAGCAGTTCTTC

d_gene: TRBD1
v_gene: TRBV7-6
j_gene: TRBJ2-7
abundance: NA
CDR3aa: CASSLPRTGGPLGYEQYF
CDR3nt: TGTGCCAGCAGCTTACCCCGGACAGGGGGCCCCCTGGGCTACGAGCAGTACTTC

d_gene: TRBD1
v_gene: TRBV12-3/TRBV12-4
j_gene: TRBJ1-2
abundance: NA
CDR3aa: CASSLAGGVSYTF
CDR3nt: TGTGCCAGCAGTTTAGCAGGGGGCGTAAGCTACACCTTC

d_gene: NA
v_gene: TRBV11-2
j_gene: TRBJ2-1
abundance: NA
CDR3aa: CASSLEDYYNEQFF
CDR3nt: TGTGCCAGCAGCTTAGAGGACTACTACAATGAGCAGTTCTTC

d_gene: NA
v_gene: TRBV18
j_gene: TRBJ1-3
abundance: NA
CDR3aa: CASSPLYGTGNTIYF
CDR3nt: TGTGCCAGCTCACCACTTTACGGGACTGGAAACACCATATATTTT

d_gene: TRBD1
v_gene: TRBV5-1
j_gene: TRBJ2-3
abundance: NA
CDR3aa: CASSLGAGTGIRKGTDTQYF
CDR3nt: TGCGCCAGCAGCTTGGGGGCCGGGACAGGTATACGTAAGGGGACAGATACGCAGTATTTT

d_gene: TRBD1
v_gene: TRBV6-5
j_gene: TRBJ1-2
abundance: NA
CDR3aa: CASRGGTGSGGYTF
CDR3nt: TGTGCCAGCAGGGGGGGGACAGGTTCGGGCGGCTACACCTTC

d_gene: NA
v_gene: TRBV5-1
j_gene: TRBJ1-2
abundance: NA
CDR3aa: CASSDIAANYGYTF
CDR3nt: TGCGCCAGCAGCGATATAGCGGCTAACTATGGCTACACCTTC

d_gene: NA
v_gene: TRBV19
j_gene: TRBJ1-3
abundance: NA
CDR3aa: CASRLTPSSGNTIYF
CDR3nt: TGTGCCAGTAGACTGACACCAAGCTCTGGAAACACCATATATTTT

d_gene: NA
v_gene: TRBV7-3
j_gene: TRBJ2-3
abundance: NA
CDR3aa: CASSLSGVDSQYF
CDR3nt: TGTGCCAGCAGCTTAAGTGGTGTGGATAGCCAGTATTTT

d_gene: TRBD2
v_gene: TRBV6-5
j_gene: TRBJ2-1
abundance: NA
CDR3aa: CASKSPGRDEQFF
CDR3nt: TGTGCCAGCAAGTCCCCAGGGAGGGATGAGCAGTTCTTC

d_gene: NA
v_gene: TRBV2
j_gene: TRBJ1-5
abundance: NA
CDR3aa: CASSEWGVNQPQHF
CDR3nt: TGTGCCAGCAGTGAATGGGGAGTCAATCAGCCCCAGCATTTT

d_gene: TRBD2
v_gene: TRBV5-6
j_gene: TRBJ2-5
abundance: NA
CDR3aa: CASRLSSGGSETQYF
CDR3nt: TGTGCCAGCAGGCTGAGTAGCGGGGGCTCGGAGACCCAGTACTTC

d_gene: NA
v_gene: TRBV25-1
j_gene: TRBJ2-1
abundance: NA
CDR3aa: CASRRTGGGEQFF
CDR3nt: TGTGCCAGCAGAAGAACAGGCGGTGGTGAGCAGTTCTTC

d_gene: NA
v_gene: TRBV6-5
j_gene: TRBJ2-4
abundance: NA
CDR3aa: CASSSRQVDIQYF
CDR3nt: TGTGCCAGCAGTTCCCGACAGGTTGACATTCAGTACTTC

d_gene: TRBD2
v_gene: TRBV7-3
j_gene: TRBJ2-2
abundance: NA
CDR3aa: CASSLRVLAGVAGSGELFF
CDR3nt: TGTGCCAGCAGCTTAAGAGTGCTAGCGGGTGTTGCTGGGTCCGGGGAGCTGTTTTTT